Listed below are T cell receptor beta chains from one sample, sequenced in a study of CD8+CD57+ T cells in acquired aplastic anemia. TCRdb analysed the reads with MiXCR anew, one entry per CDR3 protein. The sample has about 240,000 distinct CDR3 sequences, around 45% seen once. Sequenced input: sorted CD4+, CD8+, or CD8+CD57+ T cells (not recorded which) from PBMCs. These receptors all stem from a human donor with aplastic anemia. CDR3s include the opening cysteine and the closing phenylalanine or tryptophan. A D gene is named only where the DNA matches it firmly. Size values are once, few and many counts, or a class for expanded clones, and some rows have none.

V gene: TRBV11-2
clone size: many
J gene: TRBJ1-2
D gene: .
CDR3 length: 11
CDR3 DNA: TGTGCCAGCAGCTCTCCTTATGGCTACACCTTC
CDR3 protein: CASSSPYGYTF

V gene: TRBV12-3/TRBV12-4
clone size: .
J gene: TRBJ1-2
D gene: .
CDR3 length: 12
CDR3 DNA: TGTGCCAGCAGTTTGGGTCTCTATGGCTACACCTTC
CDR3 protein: CASSLGLYGYTF

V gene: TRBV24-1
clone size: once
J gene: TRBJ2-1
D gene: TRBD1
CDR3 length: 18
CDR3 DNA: TGTGCCACCAGTGATCATACCCTTACAGGGGGCCTCTACAATGAGCAGTTCTTC
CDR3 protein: CATSDHTLTGGLYNEQFF

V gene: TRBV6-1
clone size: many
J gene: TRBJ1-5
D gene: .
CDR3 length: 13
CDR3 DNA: TGTGCCAGCAGTGAAGCGCTCTTTCAGCCCCAGCATTTT
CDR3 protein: CASSEALFQPQHF

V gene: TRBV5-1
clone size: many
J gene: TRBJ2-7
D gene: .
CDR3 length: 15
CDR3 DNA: TGCGCCAGCAGCTTGGACACCAGAAGGGATGGCGAGCAGTACTTC
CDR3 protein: CASSLDTRRDGEQYF

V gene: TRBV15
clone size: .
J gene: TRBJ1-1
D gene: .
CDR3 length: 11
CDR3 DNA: TGTGCCACCGGCCTGAACACTGAAGCTTTCTTT
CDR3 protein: CATGLNTEAFF

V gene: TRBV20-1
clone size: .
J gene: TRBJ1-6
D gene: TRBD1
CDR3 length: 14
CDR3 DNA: TGCAGTGCTAGAAGACAGGGCTCGGGTTCACCCCTCCACTTT
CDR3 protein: CSARRQGSGSPLHF

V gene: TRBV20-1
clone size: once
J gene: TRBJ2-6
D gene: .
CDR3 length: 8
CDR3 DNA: TGCAGTGCTAGAGATCTGACTTTC
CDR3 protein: CSARDLTF

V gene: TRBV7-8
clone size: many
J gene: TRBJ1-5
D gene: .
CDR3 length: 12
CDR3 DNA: TGTGCCAGCAGCCCCGCAAATCAGCCCCAGCATTTT
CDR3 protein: CASSPANQPQHF

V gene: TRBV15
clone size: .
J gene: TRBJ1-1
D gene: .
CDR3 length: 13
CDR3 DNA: TGTGCCACCAGCAGAGGACCTAACACTGAAGCTTTCTTT
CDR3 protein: CATSRGPNTEAFF

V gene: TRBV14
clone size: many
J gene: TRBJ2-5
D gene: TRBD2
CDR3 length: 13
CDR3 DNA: TGTGCCAGCAGAAAGGGGAGGGATGAGACCCAGTACTTC
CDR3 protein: CASRKGRDETQYF

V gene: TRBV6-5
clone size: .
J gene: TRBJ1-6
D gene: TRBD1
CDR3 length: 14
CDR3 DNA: TGTGCCAGCAGCCCCGGGACAGGGGATTCACCCCTCCACTTT
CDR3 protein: CASSPGTGDSPLHF

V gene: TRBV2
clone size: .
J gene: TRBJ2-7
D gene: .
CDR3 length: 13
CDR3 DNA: TGTGCCAGCAGTGAAAGATGGACTGAAGAGCAGTACTTC
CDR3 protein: CASSERWTEEQYF

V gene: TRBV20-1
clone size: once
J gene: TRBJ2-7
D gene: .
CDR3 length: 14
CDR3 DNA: TGCAGTGCCAGCTCGGGGCAGGATTCCTACGAGCAGTACTTC
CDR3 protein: CSASSGQDSYEQYF

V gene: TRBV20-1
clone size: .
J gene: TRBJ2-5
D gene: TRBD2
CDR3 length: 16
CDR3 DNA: TGCAGTGCTGGGGGACTAGCGGGAGGGCCAGAGGAGACCCAGTACTTC
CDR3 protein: CSAGGLAGGPEETQYF

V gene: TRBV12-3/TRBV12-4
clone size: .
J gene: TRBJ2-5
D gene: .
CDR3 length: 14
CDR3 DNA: TGTGCCAGCAACCTTGGCAGTTACCAAGAGACCCAGTACTTC
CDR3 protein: CASNLGSYQETQYF

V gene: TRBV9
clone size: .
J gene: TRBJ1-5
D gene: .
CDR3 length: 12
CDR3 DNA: TGTGCCAGCAGTTTCGGTGGGCAGCCCCAGCATTTT
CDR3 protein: CASSFGGQPQHF

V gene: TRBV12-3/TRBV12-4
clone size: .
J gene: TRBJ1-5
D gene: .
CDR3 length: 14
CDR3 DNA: TGTGCCAGCAGTTCCAGGGGAATACAAGAGACCCAGCATTTT
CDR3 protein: CASSSRGIQETQHF

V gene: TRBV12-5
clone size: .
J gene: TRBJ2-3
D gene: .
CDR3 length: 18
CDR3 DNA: TGTGCTAGTGGTTTGGTACGGTCGGGATCCTTTAGCACAGATGCGCAGTATTTT
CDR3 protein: CASGLVRSGSFSTDAQYF

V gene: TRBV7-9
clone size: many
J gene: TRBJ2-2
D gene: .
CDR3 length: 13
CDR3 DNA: TGTGCCAGCAGCTTGAGCATAGTGCAAGAGCTGTTTTTT
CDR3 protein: CASSLSIVQELFF

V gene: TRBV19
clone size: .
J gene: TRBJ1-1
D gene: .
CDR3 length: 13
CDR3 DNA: TGTGCCAGTAGTATAGAGTCCAGTACTGAAGCTTTCTTT
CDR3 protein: CASSIESSTEAFF

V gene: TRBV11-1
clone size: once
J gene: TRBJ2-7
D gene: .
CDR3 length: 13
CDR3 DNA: TGTGCCAGCAGCCAGGACAGGCGGGGCGAGCAGTACTTC
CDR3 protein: CASSQDRRGEQYF

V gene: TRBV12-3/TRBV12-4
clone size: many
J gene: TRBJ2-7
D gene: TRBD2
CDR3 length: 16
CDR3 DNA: TGTGCCAGCAGTTCCGTAGCGGGGGGGATCTCCTACGAGCAGTACTTC
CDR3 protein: CASSSVAGGISYEQYF

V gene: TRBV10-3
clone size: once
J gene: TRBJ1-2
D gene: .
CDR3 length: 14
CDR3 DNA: TGTGCCATCAGTGAGTCGGGGGAGGCCTATGGCTACACCTTC
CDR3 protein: CAISESGEAYGYTF

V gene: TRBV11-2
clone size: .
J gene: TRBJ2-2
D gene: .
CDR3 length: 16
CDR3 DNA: TGTGCCAGCAGCTTGAGTGGTAGGACGCACACCGGGGAGCTGTTTTTT
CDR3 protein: CASSLSGRTHTGELFF

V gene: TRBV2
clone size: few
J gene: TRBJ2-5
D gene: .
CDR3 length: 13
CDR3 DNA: TGTGCCAGCAGTGGGACAGACTCGGAGACCCAGTACTTC
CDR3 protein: CASSGTDSETQYF

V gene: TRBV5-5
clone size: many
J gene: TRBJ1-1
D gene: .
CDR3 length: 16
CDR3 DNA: TGTGCCAGCAGCTTGGTGTCGGGTCCGGCGAACACTGAAGCTTTCTTT
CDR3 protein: CASSLVSGPANTEAFF

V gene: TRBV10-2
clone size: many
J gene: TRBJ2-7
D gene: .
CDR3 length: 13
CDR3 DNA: TGCGCCAGTTCGACACAGCGGTCGTACGAGCAGTACTTC
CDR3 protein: CASSTQRSYEQYF

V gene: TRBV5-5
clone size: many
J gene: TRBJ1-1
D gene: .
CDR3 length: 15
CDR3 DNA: TGTGCCAGCAGCCCCGTCTGGGGTAGAAACACTGAAGCTTTCTTT
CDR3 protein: CASSPVWGRNTEAFF

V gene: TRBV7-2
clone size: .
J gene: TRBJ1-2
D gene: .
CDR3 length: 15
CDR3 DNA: TGTGCCAGCAGCCTCACTATAGCAGGGAACTATGGCTACACCTTC
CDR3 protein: CASSLTIAGNYGYTF

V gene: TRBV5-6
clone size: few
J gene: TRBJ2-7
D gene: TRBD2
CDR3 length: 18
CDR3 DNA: TGTGCCAGCAGCTTGGTTGTTAGCGGGGTAGTTGGGTCCTACGAGCAGTACTTC
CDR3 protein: CASSLVVSGVVGSYEQYF

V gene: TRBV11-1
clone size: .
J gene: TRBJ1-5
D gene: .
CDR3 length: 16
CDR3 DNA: TGTGCCAGCAGCCTAGGACCTCAGGGTCGCAATCAGCCCCAGCATTTT
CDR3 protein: CASSLGPQGRNQPQHF

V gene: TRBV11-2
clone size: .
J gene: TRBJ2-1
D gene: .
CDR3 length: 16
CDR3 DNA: TGTGCCTGCAGCACCCTAGCGCTGGGAAACTACAATGAGCAGTTCTTC
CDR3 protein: CACSTLALGNYNEQFF

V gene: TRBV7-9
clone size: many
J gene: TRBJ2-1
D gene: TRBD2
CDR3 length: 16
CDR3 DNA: TGTGCCAGCAGCTTATTATATCGCGGGGGGGACAATGAGCAGTTCTTC
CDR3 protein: CASSLLYRGGDNEQFF

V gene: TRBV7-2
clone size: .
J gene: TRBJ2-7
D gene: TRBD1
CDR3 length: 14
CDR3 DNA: TGTGCCAGCAGCCCGTCGACAGGGGGTTACGAGCAGTACTTC
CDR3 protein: CASSPSTGGYEQYF

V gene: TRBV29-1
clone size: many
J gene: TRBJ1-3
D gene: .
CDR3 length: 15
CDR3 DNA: TGCAGCGCGTGGACAAGTGGTTATTCGGGAAACACCATATATTTT
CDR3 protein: CSAWTSGYSGNTIYF

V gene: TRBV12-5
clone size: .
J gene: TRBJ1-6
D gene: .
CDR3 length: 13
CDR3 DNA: TGTGCTAGTGGAGGTTCGGGGAATTCACCCCTCCACTTT
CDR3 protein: CASGGSGNSPLHF

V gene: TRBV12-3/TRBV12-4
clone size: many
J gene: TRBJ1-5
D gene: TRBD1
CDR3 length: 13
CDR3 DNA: TGTGCCAGCAGTCCCAGGGGGGATCAGCCCCAGCATTTT
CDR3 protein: CASSPRGDQPQHF

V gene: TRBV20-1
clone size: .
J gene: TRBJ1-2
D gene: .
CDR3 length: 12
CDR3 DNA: TGCAGTGCTAAAGTCCTCAACTATGGCTACACCTTC
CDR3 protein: CSAKVLNYGYTF

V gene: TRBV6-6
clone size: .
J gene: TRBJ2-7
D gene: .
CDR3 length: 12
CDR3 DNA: TGTGCCAGCTCAATTGCGGGGTTCGAGCAGTACTTC
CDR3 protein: CASSIAGFEQYF

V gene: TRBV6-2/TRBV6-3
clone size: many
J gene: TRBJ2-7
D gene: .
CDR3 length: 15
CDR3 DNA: TGTGCCAGTTACGGTTGGCGGGGCGATTCCTACGAGCAGTACTTC
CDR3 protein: CASYGWRGDSYEQYF

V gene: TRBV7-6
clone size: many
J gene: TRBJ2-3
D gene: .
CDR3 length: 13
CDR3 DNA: TGTGCCAGCAGCCCGATGCGGACAGATACGCAGTATTTT
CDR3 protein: CASSPMRTDTQYF

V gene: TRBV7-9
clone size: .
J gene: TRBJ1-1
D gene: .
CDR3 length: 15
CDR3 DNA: TGTGCCAGCAGCACGCATGATCGGGGGGACACTGAAGCTTTCTTT
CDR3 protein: CASSTHDRGDTEAFF

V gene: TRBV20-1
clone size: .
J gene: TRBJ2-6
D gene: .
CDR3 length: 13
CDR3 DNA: TGCAGTGCTACCTACCCTGGGGCCAACGTCCTGACTTTC
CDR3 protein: CSATYPGANVLTF

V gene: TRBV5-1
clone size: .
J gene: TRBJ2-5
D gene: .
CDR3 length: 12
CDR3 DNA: TGCGCCAGCAGCCGAAAATCAGAGACCCAGTACTTC
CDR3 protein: CASSRKSETQYF

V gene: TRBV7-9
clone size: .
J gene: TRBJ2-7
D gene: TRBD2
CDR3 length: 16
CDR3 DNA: TGTGCCAGCAGTGAGTCGGGACTACGACACTCCTACGAGCAGTACTTC
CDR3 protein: CASSESGLRHSYEQYF

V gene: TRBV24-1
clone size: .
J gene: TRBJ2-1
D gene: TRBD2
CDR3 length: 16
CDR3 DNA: TGTGCCACCAGTGATTTGGGGGTAGGGGAGGGCAATGAGCAGTTCTTC
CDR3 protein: CATSDLGVGEGNEQFF

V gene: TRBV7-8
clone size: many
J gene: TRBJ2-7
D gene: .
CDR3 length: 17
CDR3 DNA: TGTGCCAGCAGCTTAGAGAGGGCGCGGGGAGGCTCCTACGAGCAGTACTTC
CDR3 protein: CASSLERARGGSYEQYF

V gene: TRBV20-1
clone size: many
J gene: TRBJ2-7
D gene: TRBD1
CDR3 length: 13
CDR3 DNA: TGCAGTGCGATGACAGGGGAGACCTACGAGCAGTACTTC
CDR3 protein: CSAMTGETYEQYF